A few counts support the clone carrying this T cell receptor beta chain. The CDR3 is 13 residues long. V lost 5 bases to trimming and J lost 6 bases, with 14 bases between them. In germline, CDR1 is DFQATT, CDR2 SNEGSKA (reference sequence). These data originate in a study of Graves' ophthalmopathy and Graves' hyperthyroidism. The authors amplified TCR beta CDR3 regions, and they did so from RNA transcripts for repertoire sequencing. Amplification began with first-round RT-PCR using HTBI primers, then second-round multiplex PCR was performed. MiXCR was run by TCRdb on the multiplex PCR reads, yielding one entry per CDR3 protein. This sample yields about 550,000 distinct CDR3 sequences, of which just under 40% are seen a single time; about 4.2% belongs to the top ten.

The TCR comes from an adult man with Graves' hyperthyroidism. Sequenced sample: peripheral blood or thyroid tissue (not recorded which). The chain has TRBV20-1 and TRBJ1-5, with D hard to call. In DNA form, the CDR3 reads TGCAGTGCTCGAACAGACGCATCTCAGCCCCAGCATTTT. Amino acids: CSARTDASQPQHF.